Following are 29 T cell receptor beta chains from one sample sequenced in a study of regulatory dendritic cells for organ transplantation. Assay: immunoSEQ multiplex PCR; the TCRdb copy retains only in-frame clones and omits some. The sample shows about 38,000 clones, around nine tenths of them seen only once. Sequences were obtained from naive CD8+ T cells from blood. Specified subset: CD45RA+ naive T cells. These receptors were collected from a human donor in good health.

This chain connects TRBV4-1 to TRBJ1-5; D not resolved. From germline, CDR1 is MGHRA and CDR2 YSYEKL. This CDR3 region has 16 residues. V was clipped by 2 bases and J by 2 bases, with 13 bases between them. The chain's CDR3 is CASSQFGLSGNQPQHF. The CDR3 bases are TGCGCCAGCAGCCAATTCGGGCTATCGGGCAATCAGCCCCAGCATTTT.

This chain links TRBV27 with TRBJ1-2, with 7 bases identical to TRBD1. The CDR3 is 15 amino acids. Germline loops: CDR1 MNHEY, CDR2 SMNVEV (reference sequence). The V and J ends lost 5 bases and 8 bases, in that order; junction bases with no gene match: 14. This CDR3 reads CASSPDREAWEGYTF. For the CDR3, the DNA is TGTGCCAGCAGTCCAGACAGGGAGGCTTGGGAAGGCTACACCTTC.

The CDR3 loop is CASSFTGAPWGGNEQFF. The CDR3 DNA follows: TGTGCCAGCAGCTTCACGGGGGCCCCTTGGGGAGGGAATGAGCAGTTCTTC. This sequence joins TRBV5-6 and TRBJ2-1; the D gene is possibly TRBD2 (7 bases). CDR1 and CDR2 (germline): SGHDT, YYEEEE. Trimming removed 2 bases at V and 7 bases at J, with 22 bases between. The CDR3 has 17 amino acids.

The chain employs TRBV19 and TRBJ1-1, with TRBD1 matching over 7 bases. After removal of 4 bases from V and 5 bases from J, the junction contained 4 bases not matched to a gene. CDR3 size: 13 residues. Germline CDR1 reads LNHDA; CDR2 reads SQIVND (reference sequence). CDR3 sequence (DNA): TGTGCCAGTAGTACCGACAGGGAAACTGAAGCTTTCTTT. This gives the protein CASSTDRETEAFF.

The J gene is TRBJ2-2, the V gene TRBV19; D is undetermined. This CDR3 comprises 20 residues. V gave up 1 base and J gave up 1 base, with 22 bases separating them. From germline, CDR1 is LNHDA and CDR2 SQIVND (reference sequence). CDR3 protein: CASSIASSYSGPGNTGELFF. CDR3 DNA: TGTGCCAGTAGTATAGCTAGTTCGTACTCGGGTCCCGGGAACACCGGGGAGCTGTTTTTT.

The chain joins TRBV12-5 to TRBJ2-5; a possible D gene is TRBD2 (5 bases). In germline, CDR1 is LGHNT, CDR2 FRNRAP. V was pared by 1 base and J by 4 bases, with 16 bases between. The CDR3 spans 16 residues. The CDR3 sequence is CASGLGGRRDRETQYF. Written as DNA, the CDR3 is TGTGCTAGTGGTTTGGGAGGACGCCGGGATCGAGAGACCCAGTACTTC. Based on the CDR3 plus reference TRBV12-5 and TRBJ2-5, the full variable domain is DARVTQTPRHKVTEMGQEVTMRCQPILGHNTVFWYRQTMMQGLELLAYFRNRAPLDDSGMPKDRFSAEMPDATLATLKIQPSEPRDSAVYFCASGLGGRRDRETQYFGPGTRLLVL.

The chain is built from TRBV9 and TRBJ2-2; the D gene is possibly TRBD2 (6 bases). V lost 0 bases and J 0 bases, leaving 9 bases between the germline ends. Germline lookup yields CDR1 SGDLS and CDR2 YYNGEE. This CDR3 contains 16 residues. This CDR3 reads CASSVVGTANTGELFF. CDR3 DNA sequence: TGTGCCAGCAGCGTAGTAGGGACTGCGAACACCGGGGAGCTGTTTTTT.

V gene TRBV9 combines with J gene TRBJ2-1; 9 nucleotides match TRBD2. The length of the CDR3 is 16 residues. The germline CDR1 and CDR2 sequences are SGDLS and YYNGEE. With V trimmed by 2 bases and J by 3 bases, 6 bases remained unmatched. The CDR3 sequence is CASSVRGGGLYNEQFF. CDR3 sequence (DNA): TGTGCCAGCAGCGTGCGGGGGGGCGGTCTCTACAATGAGCAGTTCTTC.

The J gene is TRBJ2-2, the V gene TRBV5-6; D is ambiguous. Trimming took off 0 bases at V and 7 bases at J, with 7 bases between the two ends. Germline lookup yields CDR1 SGHDT and CDR2 YYEEEE. The CDR3 spans 13 residues. This CDR3 is CASSLEAVGELFF. CDR3 nucleotides: TGTGCCAGCAGCTTGGAGGCGGTCGGGGAGCTGTTTTTT.

This chain links TRBV9 with TRBJ2-6; no clear D. CDR3 length: 15 residues. Germline V gene data show CDR1 as SGDLS and CDR2 as YYNGEE. V gave up 3 bases and J gave up 0 bases, with 7 bases separating them. In nucleotides, the CDR3 is TGTGCCAGCAGCGACGAAAGCTCTGGGGCCAACGTCCTGACTTTC. Translating it yields CASSDESSGANVLTF. Combining the CDR3 with reference TRBV9 and TRBJ2-6 gives the whole variable domain DSGVTQTPKHLITATGQRVTLRCSPRSGDLSVYWYQQSLDQGLQFLIQYYNGEERAKGNILERFSAQQFPDLHSELNLSSLELGDSALYFCASSDESSGANVLTFGAGSRLTVL.

This sequence joins TRBV11-2 and TRBJ2-5; D possibly corresponds to TRBD2 (6 bases). V was cut by 1 base and J by 2 bases, with 20 bases left in between. Per the germline V gene, CDR1 is SGHAT and CDR2 is FQNNGV. This CDR3 is built from 18 residues. In DNA, the CDR3 is TGTGCCAGCAGCTTAGGCCCGGAACCGGGAGCTTTTCAAGAGACCCAGTACTTC. Translated: CASSLGPEPGAFQETQYF.

This clone was found once. The rearrangement links TRBV29-1 to TRBJ1-2; D may be TRBD1 (6 bases). The CDR3 consists of 12 residues. CDR1 and CDR2 from the germline V gene are SQVTM and ANQGSEA. V was trimmed by 7 bases and J by 8 bases, leaving 17 bases between them. In DNA, the CDR3 is TGCAGCGCCCCGGGACACCTGGGAGGCTACACCTTC. Amino acids: CSAPGHLGGYTF. The full variable domain, rest sourced from reference TRBV29-1 and TRBJ1-2, is SAVISQKPSRDICQRGTSLTIQCQVDSQVTMMFWYRQQPGQSLTLIATANQGSEATYESGFVIDKFPISRPNLTFSTLTVSNMSPEDSSIYLCSAPGHLGGYTFGSGTRLTVV.

This chain uses TRBV30 with TRBJ2-3; D possibly matches TRBD1 or TRBD2 (5 bases each). The CDR3 totals 14 residues. Germline loops: CDR1 GTSNPN, CDR2 SVGIG (reference sequence). Trimming left V 2 bases short and J 4 bases short, with 13 bases between. In nucleotides, the CDR3 is TGTGCCTGGAGTTTATTATTGGGGGCAGATACGCAGTATTTT. Translating gives CAWSLLLGADTQYF.

This rearrangement joins TRBV27 to TRBJ2-5; no reliable D call. V was trimmed by 0 bases and J by 1 base, leaving 6 bases between them. From germline, CDR1 is MNHEY and CDR2 SMNVEV (reference sequence). The length of the CDR3 is 14 residues. The CDR3 DNA is TGTGCCAGCAGTTTATCGCAGCCCCAAGAGACCCAGTACTTC. Its translation: CASSLSQPQETQYF.

V is TRBV6-5 and J is TRBJ2-5; TRBD1 agrees at 7 bases. The CDR3 has 14 residues. V shed 5 bases, J shed 1 base, and the junction held 4 bases outside the gene matches. Germline CDR1 MNHEY, CDR2 SVGAGI. CDR3 sequence reads: CASSGGQIQETQYF. CDR3 in DNA: TGTGCCAGCAGTGGGGGACAGATCCAAGAGACCCAGTACTTC.

The V call is TRBV4-1, the J call TRBJ2-5; TRBD1 aligns across 9 bases. The V gene's germline CDR1 is MGHRA and CDR2 YSYEKL. CDR3 length: 14 residues. V was pared by 5 bases and J by 0 bases, with 1 base of the junction left unmatched. The CDR3 is CASSGTGHQETQYF. The DNA for the CDR3 is TGCGCCAGCAGCGGGACAGGGCACCAAGAGACCCAGTACTTC.

The chain recombines TRBV13 with TRBJ2-7; weak D call: TRBD1 (5 bases). Germline V gene lookup returns CDR1 PRHDT and CDR2 FYEKMQ (reference sequence). CDR3 length equals 13 residues. Trimming shortened V by 2 bases and J by 5 bases, and 10 bases separated the two germline ends. The DNA of the CDR3 is TGTGCCAGCAGCTTACAGGGAAGAAACGAGCAGTACTTC. Protein: CASSLQGRNEQYF.

The chain couples TRBV4-1 to TRBJ2-7; no firm D call. V was clipped by 3 bases and J by 6 bases, with 9 bases between them. The CDR3 is 12 residues long. The V gene's germline CDR1 is MGHRA and CDR2 YSYEKL. The CDR3 nucleotides read TGCGCCAGCAGCCAGACGGTGGGCGAGCAGTACTTC. Protein: CASSQTVGEQYF.

The rearrangement uses TRBV7-3 and TRBJ2-7, with TRBD2 matching over 8 bases. Trimming at V came to 2 bases and at J to 1 base, leaving 10 bases not matched to a gene. The CDR3 extends over 17 amino acids. Germline V gives CDR1 SGHTA, CDR2 FQGTGA. The DNA of the CDR3 is TGTGCCAGCAGCTTATTCCCGGTAGCGGGGACATCCTACGAGCAGTACTTC. Its translation is CASSLFPVAGTSYEQYF.

The rearrangement uses TRBV14 and TRBJ1-2, with a possible D match to TRBD1 (5 bases). Trimming removed 1 base at V and 4 bases at J, with 7 bases between. Germline loops: CDR1 SGHDN, CDR2 FVKESK. The CDR3 loop spans 13 amino acids. The CDR3 nucleotides are TGTGCCAGCAGCCAAGGGCAGGGCTATGGCTACACCTTC. Translation: CASSQGQGYGYTF.

This CDR3 reads CASSYDRGLESPLHF. CDR3 nucleotide sequence: TGTGCCAGCAGTTACGACAGGGGGCTAGAGTCACCCCTCCACTTT. This chain uses TRBV6-5 with TRBJ1-6; 10 bases map to TRBD1. From germline, CDR1 is MNHEY and CDR2 SVGAGI. The J segment lost 10 bases and the V segment lost 2 bases, leaving 5 bases of the junction unmatched. CDR3 size: 15 residues.

V gene TRBV7-2 combines with J gene TRBJ2-3; TRBD2 agrees at 11 bases. There are 16 residues in the CDR3. V trimming: 1 base; J trimming: 3 bases; junction bases outside the gene matches: 3. Germline V CDR1 and CDR2: SGHTA, FQGNSA. The CDR3 nucleotides are TGTGCCAGCAGCTTAGAACTAGCGGGAGCGACAGATACGCAGTATTTT. It yields the protein CASSLELAGATDTQYF.

The chain employs TRBV19 and TRBJ2-6; perhaps TRBD2 as D (5 bases). The CDR3 has 19 amino acids. Germline lookup yields CDR1 LNHDA and CDR2 SQIVND (reference sequence). V lost 3 bases to trimming and J lost 4 bases, with 22 bases between them. CDR3 region: CASSIPFDIGRRGANVLTF. CDR3 nucleotide sequence: TGTGCCAGTAGTATCCCTTTCGATATCGGCAGGAGGGGGGCCAACGTCCTGACTTTC.

The chain joins TRBV15 to TRBJ1-5; no clear D gene. CDR1 and CDR2 (germline): LNHNV, YYDKDF (reference sequence). Trimming removed 0 bases from V and 4 bases from J, with 10 bases in between. This CDR3 has 15 amino acids. CDR3 in DNA: TGTGCCACCAGCAGAGATCGGAGCATTAATCAGCCCCAGCATTTT. It encodes CATSRDRSINQPQHF.

The chain uses TRBV7-6 and TRBJ2-2; D gene ambiguous. The germline V gene has CDR1 SGHVS and CDR2 FNYEAQ. The CDR3 loop spans 18 amino acids. V lost 0 bases to trimming and J lost 1 base, with 15 bases between them. CDR3 in DNA: TGTGCCAGCAGCTTAGCTGAATTGCAGCCGAGGAACACCGGGGAGCTGTTTTTT. It specifies CASSLAELQPRNTGELFF.

This chain uses TRBV4-1 with TRBJ1-1; tentatively, D is TRBD1 (5 bases). Deletions cut 1 base from V and 6 bases from J, with 9 bases between. The germline CDR1 and CDR2 sequences are MGHRA and YSYEKL. The CDR3 has 13 amino acids. CDR3 protein: CASSQAFRAEAFF. CDR3 nucleotide sequence: TGCGCCAGCAGCCAAGCATTCAGGGCTGAAGCTTTCTTT.

The rearrangement uses TRBV9 and TRBJ1-3; D remains ambiguous. This CDR3 is built from 12 residues. V was cut by 3 bases and J by 8 bases, with 9 bases left in between. The germline gives CDR1 SGDLS, CDR2 YYNGEE. CDR3 sequence reads: CASSGATYTIYF. In nucleotides, the CDR3 is TGTGCCAGCAGCGGAGCGACATACACCATATATTTT.

The chain joins TRBV30 to TRBJ2-1; 10 nucleotides agree with TRBD1. CDR1 and CDR2 (germline): GTSNPN, SVGIG (reference sequence). The CDR3 is 13 residues long. After removal of 8 bases from V and 3 bases from J, the junction contained 4 bases not matched to a gene. CDR3 coding DNA: TGTGCCCGTGACAGGGGGCTCTACAATGAGCAGTTCTTC. Protein sequence: CARDRGLYNEQFF.

V is TRBV14 and J is TRBJ2-5; D is possibly TRBD2 (7 bases). Germline CDR1 is SGHDN and CDR2 is FVKESK. V was pared by 0 bases and J by 5 bases, with 13 bases between. The CDR3 consists of 15 residues. The CDR3 here is CASSQDGGARETQYF. DNA of the CDR3: TGTGCCAGCAGCCAAGATGGGGGGGCGCGGGAGACCCAGTACTTC.